The next 9 T cell receptor beta chains were all read from a single sample in a study of blood T cell repertoires in COVID-19. Profiling relied on immunoSEQ multiplex PCR, and the TCRdb table lists in-frame clones only, not all of them. The top ten clones hold 15% to 20% of a sample with over 150,000 clones, approximately 90% of them seen once. What was sequenced was peripheral blood. The receptor set was obtained from a man over 45 with COVID-19, enrolled during active disease.

The rearrangement uses TRBV5-1 and TRBJ1-1, with 7 bases fitting TRBD1. This CDR3 has 14 amino acids. CDR1 SGHRS and CDR2 YFSETQ come from the germline V gene. Germline trimming cut 4 bases from V and 0 bases from J; bases unmatched to any gene: 3. CDR3 sequence: CASSTGTVNTEAFF. The CDR3, as DNA: TGCGCCAGCAGCACGGGGACAGTGAACACTGAAGCTTTCTTT. Combining the CDR3 with reference TRBV5-1 and TRBJ1-1 gives the whole variable domain KAGVTQTPRYLIKTRGQQVTLSCSPISGHRSVSWYQQTPGQGLQFLFEYFSETQRNKGNFPGRFSGRQFSNSRSEMNVSTLELGDSALYLCASSTGTVNTEAFFGQGTRLTVV.

In this sample, this clone turned up many times. This chain connects TRBV11-2 to TRBJ1-4; TRBD1 matches at 8 bases. Germline CDR1 reads SGHAT; CDR2 reads FQNNGV. The CDR3 is 16 amino acids. V trimming: 1 base; J trimming: 8 bases; junction bases outside the gene matches: 9. The CDR3 is CASSLGDRSLGEKLFF. CDR3 coding DNA: TGTGCCAGCAGCTTAGGGGACAGGAGTTTGGGAGAAAAACTGTTTTTT. The full variable domain, rest sourced from reference TRBV11-2 and TRBJ1-4, is EAGVAQSPRYKIIEKRQSVAFWCNPISGHATLYWYQQILGQGPKLLIQFQNNGVVDDSQLPKDRFSAERLKGVDSTLKIQPAKLEDSAVYLCASSLGDRSLGEKLFFGSGTQLSVL.

This chain joins TRBV3-1 (or the pseudogene TRBV3-2) and TRBJ1-2; D not certain. The V end lost 0 bases, the J end lost 7 bases, and 15 bases lay between the germline ends. From germline, CDR1 is LGHDT and CDR2 YNNKEL (reference sequence). The CDR3 runs to 15 residues. CDR3 sequence: CASSQDVAVAGGYTF. The CDR3 nucleotides read TGTGCCAGCAGCCAAGATGTGGCCGTAGCTGGTGGCTACACCTTC.

The gene calls are TRBV7-9 and TRBJ2-5; 9 nucleotides align to TRBD2. J lost 4 bases, V lost 1 base, and 7 bases had no gene match. Germline V gene sequence: CDR1 SEHNR, CDR2 FQNEAQ (reference sequence). This CDR3 spans 16 amino acids. The CDR3 spells CASSLGSGGVIETQYF. CDR3 DNA: TGTGCCAGCAGCTTAGGTAGCGGGGGAGTGATAGAGACCCAGTACTTC.

This clone has only one observation. The rearrangement uses TRBV11-2 and TRBJ2-7; 7 bases match TRBD1. Unmatched junction bases numbered 7, after V lost 5 bases and J lost 0 bases. Germline V gene sequence: CDR1 SGHAT, CDR2 FQNNGV. This CDR3 comprises 15 residues. CDR3 in DNA: TGTGCCAGCAGCCTGGACAGGCTAAGCTCCTACGAGCAGTACTTC. Translating it yields CASSLDRLSSYEQYF.

The chain combines TRBV29-1 with TRBJ2-1, with D tentatively TRBD2 (6 bases). The CDR3 has 16 amino acids. The V end lost 2 bases, the J end lost 0 bases, and 14 bases lay between the germline ends. Germline V lookup: CDR1 SQVTM, CDR2 ANQGSEA. The CDR3 region has the DNA TGCAGCGTTGAACCGCTGGTCGGGGGCTCCTACAATGAGCAGTTCTTC. This codes for CSVEPLVGGSYNEQFF.

Note on this clone: At one end, the junction sequence differs from germline, possibly due to a read error. The chain carries TRBV9 and TRBJ2-2; D is perhaps TRBD2 (6 bases). CDR3 length: 13 amino acids. Germline V gene sequence: CDR1 SGDLS, CDR2 YYNGEE. The CDR3 nucleotides read TGTGCCAGCAGCGCCACGACCCCCGGGGGGCTGTTTTTT. As protein: CASSATTPGGLFF.

V gene TRBV28 combines with J gene TRBJ2-5; 11 bases fit TRBD1. Trimming at V came to 6 bases and at J to 7 bases, leaving 10 bases not matched to a gene. Germline assignment: CDR1 MDHEN and CDR2 SYDVKM. The CDR3 covers 15 residues. CDR3 in DNA: TGTGCCAGCAGCCCCGGACAGGGGGCCCGAGGGACCCAGTACTTC. Protein product: CASSPGQGARGTQYF.

This clone turned up a few times. The CDR3 protein is CASSLTSGRNTGELFF. DNA for the CDR3: TGTGCCAGCAGTCTGACTAGCGGGAGGAACACCGGGGAGCTGTTTTTT. The rearrangement joins TRBV6-2 or TRBV6-3 to TRBJ2-2, with 12 bases fitting TRBD2. After removal of 5 bases from V and 1 base from J, the junction contained 2 bases not matched to a gene. The CDR3 loop spans 16 amino acids. From germline, CDR1 is MNHEY and CDR2 SVGEGT.